This T cell receptor (beta chain) was sequenced for a study of identical twins. V lost 4 bases to trimming and J lost 4 bases; unmatched junction nucleotides: 5. CDR3 length: 14 amino acids. Germline V gene sequence: CDR1 SGHDT, CDR2 YYEEEE. General study points: Models underestimated how often monozygotic twins shared out-of-frame TCR alpha. The study found weaker excess twin sharing in beta out-of-frame sequences.

This clonotype occurred many times. Its antigen is still unknown. TCRdb re-called the 5' RACE reads with MiXCR, one entry per CDR3 protein. This table has some 600,000 distinct CDR3 sequences, less than 9% appearing once. These same records also appear under a second study, on yellow fever vaccine responses in identical twins.

The sequenced sample consisted of PBMCs. The chain joins TRBV5-6 to TRBJ2-5, with TRBD1 identical over 9 bases. This clonotype was obtained from a woman aged 18 to 35 in good health. The CDR3 reads CASSKQGAGETQYF. In nucleotides, the CDR3 is TGTGCCAGCAGCAAACAGGGGGCAGGAGAGACCCAGTACTTC.